Given below is one T cell receptor beta chain in context. The antigen remains undetermined. TCRdb independently ran MiXCR on the 5' RACE reads; one entry per CDR3 protein. The sample carries some 760,000 distinct CDR3 sequences, about 20% recorded once. The germline V and J ends were trimmed by 0 bases and 0 bases, with 5 bases remaining between them. The germline gives CDR1 SGHTA, CDR2 FQGNSA. CDR3 length: 14 amino acids. This record comes from a study of identical twins. The study, taken as a whole, reports: Potential partial confounding of zero-insertion analyses by invariant MAIT and iNKT cells was noted.

This sample was shared with a second study, whose subject was T cells expressing NK-cell markers.

The rearrangement links TRBV7-2 to TRBJ1-2; D is undetermined. Material: PBMCs. This sequence originates from a woman aged 18-29 years in good health. CDR3 sequence (DNA): TGTGCCAGCAGCTTAGCGAGAGCTAACTATGGCTACACCTTC. Its translation: CASSLARANYGYTF.